This T cell receptor (beta chain) emerged from a study of sequential checkpoint blockade in melanoma. V shed 6 bases, J shed 6 bases, and the junction held 4 bases outside the gene matches. CDR1 is MNHEY, CDR2 SMNVEV, per germline (reference sequence). This CDR3 is 12 amino acids long. The assay was immunoSEQ multiplex PCR, and TCRdb's table has in-frame clones only and misses some. The sample shows over 15,000 clones, around 65% of them seen only once. Treatment given: randomized to nivolumab then ipilimumab (arm A) or the reverse (arm B). None of the patients previously received DNA-damaging chemotherapy. Live CD3+CD8+ CD19− CD56− cells were sorted from PBMCs.

This sequence was found in a human donor with melanoma. The material was CD8+ T cells sorted from blood (inferred from file names), obtained from a patient given nivolumab and ipilimumab in sequence. The chain uses TRBV27 and TRBJ2-7; TRBD1 agrees at 8 bases. This chain's CDR3 is CASSQTGAEQYF. The CDR3 coding sequence is TGTGCCAGCAGCCAGACAGGGGCCGAGCAGTACTTC.